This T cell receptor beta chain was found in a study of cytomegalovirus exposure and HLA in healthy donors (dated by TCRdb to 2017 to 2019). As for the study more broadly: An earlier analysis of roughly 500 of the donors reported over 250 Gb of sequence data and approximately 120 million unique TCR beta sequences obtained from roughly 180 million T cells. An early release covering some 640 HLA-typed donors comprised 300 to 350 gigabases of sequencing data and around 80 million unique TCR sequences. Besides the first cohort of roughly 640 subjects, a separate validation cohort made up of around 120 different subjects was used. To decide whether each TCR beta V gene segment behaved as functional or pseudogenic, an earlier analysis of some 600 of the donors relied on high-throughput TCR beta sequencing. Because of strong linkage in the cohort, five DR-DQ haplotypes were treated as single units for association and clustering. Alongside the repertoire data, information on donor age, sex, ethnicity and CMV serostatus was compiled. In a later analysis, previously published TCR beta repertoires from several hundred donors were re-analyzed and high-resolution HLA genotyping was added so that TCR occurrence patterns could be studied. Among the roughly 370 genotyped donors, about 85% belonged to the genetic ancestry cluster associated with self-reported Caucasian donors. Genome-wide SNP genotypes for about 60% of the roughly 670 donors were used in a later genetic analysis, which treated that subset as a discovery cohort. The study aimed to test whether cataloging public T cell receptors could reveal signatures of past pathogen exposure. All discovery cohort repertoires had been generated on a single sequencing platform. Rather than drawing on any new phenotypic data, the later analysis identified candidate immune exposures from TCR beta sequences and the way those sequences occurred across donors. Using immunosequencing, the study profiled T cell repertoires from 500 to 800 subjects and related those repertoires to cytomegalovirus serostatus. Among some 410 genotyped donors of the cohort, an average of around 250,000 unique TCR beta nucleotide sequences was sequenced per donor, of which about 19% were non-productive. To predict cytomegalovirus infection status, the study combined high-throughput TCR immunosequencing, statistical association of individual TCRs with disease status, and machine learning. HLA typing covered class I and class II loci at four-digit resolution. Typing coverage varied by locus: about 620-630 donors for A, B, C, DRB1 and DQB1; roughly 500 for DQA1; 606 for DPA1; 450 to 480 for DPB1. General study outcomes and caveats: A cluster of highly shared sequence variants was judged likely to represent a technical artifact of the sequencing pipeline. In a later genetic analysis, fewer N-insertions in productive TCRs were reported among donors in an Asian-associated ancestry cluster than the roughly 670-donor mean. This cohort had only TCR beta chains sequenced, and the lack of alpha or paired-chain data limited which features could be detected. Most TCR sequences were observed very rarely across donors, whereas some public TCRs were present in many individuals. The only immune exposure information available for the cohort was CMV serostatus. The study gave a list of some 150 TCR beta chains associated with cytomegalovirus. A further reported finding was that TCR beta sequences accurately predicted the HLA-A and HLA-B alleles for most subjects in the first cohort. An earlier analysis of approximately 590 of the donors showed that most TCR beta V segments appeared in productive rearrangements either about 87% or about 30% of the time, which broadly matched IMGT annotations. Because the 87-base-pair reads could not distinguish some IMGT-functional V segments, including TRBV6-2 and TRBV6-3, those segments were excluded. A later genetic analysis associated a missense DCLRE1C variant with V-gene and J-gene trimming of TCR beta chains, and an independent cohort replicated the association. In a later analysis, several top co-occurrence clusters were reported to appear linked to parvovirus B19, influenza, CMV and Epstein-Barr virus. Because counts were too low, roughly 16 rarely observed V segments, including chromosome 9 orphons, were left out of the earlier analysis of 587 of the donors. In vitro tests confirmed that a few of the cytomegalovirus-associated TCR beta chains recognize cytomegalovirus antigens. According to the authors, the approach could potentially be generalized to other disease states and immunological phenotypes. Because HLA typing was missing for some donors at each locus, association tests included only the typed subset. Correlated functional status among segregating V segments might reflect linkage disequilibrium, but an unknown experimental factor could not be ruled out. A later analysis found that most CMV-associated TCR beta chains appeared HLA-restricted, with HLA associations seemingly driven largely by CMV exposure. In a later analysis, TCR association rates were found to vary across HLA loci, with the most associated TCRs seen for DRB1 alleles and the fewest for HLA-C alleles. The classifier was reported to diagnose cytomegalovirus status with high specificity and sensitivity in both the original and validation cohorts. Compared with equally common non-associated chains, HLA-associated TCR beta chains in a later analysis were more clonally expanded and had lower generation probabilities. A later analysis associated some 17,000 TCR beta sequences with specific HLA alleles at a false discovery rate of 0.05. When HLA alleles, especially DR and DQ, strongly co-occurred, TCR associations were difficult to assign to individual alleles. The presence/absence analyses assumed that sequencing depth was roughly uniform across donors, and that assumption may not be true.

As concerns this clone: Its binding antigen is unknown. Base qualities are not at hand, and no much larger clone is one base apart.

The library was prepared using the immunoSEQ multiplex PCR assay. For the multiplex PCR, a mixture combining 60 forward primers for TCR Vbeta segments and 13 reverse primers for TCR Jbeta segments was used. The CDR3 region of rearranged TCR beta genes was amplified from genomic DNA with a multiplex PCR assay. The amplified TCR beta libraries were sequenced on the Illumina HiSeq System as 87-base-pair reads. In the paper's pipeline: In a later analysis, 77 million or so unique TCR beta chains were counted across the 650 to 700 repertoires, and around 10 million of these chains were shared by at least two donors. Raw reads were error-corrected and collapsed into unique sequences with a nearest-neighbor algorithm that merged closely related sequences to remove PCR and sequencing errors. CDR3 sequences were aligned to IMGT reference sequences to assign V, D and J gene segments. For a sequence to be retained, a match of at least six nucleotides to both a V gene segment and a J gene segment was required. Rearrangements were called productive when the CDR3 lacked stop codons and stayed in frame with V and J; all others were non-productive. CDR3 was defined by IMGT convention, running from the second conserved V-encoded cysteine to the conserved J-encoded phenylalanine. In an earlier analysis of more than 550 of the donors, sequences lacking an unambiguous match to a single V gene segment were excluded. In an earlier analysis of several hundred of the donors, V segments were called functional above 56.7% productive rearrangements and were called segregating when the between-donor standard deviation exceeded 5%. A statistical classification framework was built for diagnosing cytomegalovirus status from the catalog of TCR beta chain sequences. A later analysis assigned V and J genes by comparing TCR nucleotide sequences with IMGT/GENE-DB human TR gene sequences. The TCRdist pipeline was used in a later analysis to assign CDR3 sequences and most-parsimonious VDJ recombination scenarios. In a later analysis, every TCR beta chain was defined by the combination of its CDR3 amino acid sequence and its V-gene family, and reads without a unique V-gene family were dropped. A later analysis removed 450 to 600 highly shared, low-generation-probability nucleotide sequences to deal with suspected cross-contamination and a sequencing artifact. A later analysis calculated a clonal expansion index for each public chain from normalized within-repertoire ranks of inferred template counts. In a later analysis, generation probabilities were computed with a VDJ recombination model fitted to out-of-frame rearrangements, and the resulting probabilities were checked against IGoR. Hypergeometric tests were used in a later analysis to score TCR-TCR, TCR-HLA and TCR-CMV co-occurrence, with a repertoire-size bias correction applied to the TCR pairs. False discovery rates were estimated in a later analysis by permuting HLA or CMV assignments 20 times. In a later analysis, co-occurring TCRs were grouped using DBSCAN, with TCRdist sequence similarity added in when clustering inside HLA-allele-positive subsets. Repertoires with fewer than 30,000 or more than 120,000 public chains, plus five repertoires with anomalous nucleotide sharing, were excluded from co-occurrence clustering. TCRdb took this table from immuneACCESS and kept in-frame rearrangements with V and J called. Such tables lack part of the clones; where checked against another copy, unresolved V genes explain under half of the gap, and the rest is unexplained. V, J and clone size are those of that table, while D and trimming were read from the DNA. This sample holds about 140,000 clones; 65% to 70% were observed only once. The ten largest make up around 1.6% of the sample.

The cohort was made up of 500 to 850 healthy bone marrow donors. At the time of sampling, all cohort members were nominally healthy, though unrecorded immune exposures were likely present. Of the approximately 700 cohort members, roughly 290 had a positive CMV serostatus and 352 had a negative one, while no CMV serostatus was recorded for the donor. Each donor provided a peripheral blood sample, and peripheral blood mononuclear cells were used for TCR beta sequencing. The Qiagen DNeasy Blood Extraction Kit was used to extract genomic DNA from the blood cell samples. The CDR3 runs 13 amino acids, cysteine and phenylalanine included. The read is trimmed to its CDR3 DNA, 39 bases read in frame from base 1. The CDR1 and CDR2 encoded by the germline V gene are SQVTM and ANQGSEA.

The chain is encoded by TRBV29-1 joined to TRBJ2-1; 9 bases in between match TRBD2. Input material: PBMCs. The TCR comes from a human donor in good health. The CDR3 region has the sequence CGGSGSGYNEQFF. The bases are TGCGGGGGTAGCGGGAGCGGCTACAATGAGCAGTTCTTC.